This T cell receptor beta chain was sequenced in a study of cytomegalovirus exposure and HLA in healthy donors. Whole-study results and caveats: Productive rates of about 87% or about 30% were seen for most TCR beta V segments in an earlier analysis.

Researchers ran the PCR with 60 Vbeta and 13 Jbeta primers. This table comes from immunoSEQ multiplex PCR, and its TCRdb copy is limited to in-frame clones, with some not included. The data contain about 140,000 clones, about four fifths of them singletons. As for this clone: The target antigen is unknown.

V lost 5 bases to trimming and J lost 3 bases, with 16 bases between them. The CDR3 covers 15 residues. From germline, CDR1 is SGHVS and CDR2 FNYEAQ. The specimen was PBMCs. This chain links TRBV7-6 with TRBJ1-1; D unclear. This clonotype was obtained from a female donor in good health and CMV-seronegative. DNA for the CDR3: TGTGCCAGCAGCCCCCGACCCGGCGAGGACACTGAAGCTTTCTTT. Its protein is CASSPRPGEDTEAFF.